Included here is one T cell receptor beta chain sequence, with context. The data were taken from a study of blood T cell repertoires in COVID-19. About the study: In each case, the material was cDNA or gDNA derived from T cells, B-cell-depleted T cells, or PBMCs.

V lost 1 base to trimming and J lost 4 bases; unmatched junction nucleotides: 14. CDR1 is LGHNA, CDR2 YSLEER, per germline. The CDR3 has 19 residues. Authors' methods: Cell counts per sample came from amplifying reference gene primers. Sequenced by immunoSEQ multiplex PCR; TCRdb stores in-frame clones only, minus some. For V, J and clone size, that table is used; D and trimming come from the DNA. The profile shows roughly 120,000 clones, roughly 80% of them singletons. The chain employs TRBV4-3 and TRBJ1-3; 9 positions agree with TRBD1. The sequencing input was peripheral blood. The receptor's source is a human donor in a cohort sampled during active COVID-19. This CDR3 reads CASSQVSFSQGASGNTIYF. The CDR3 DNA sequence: TGCGCCAGCAGCCAAGTCAGTTTCTCACAGGGGGCTTCAGGAAACACCATATATTTT.